Sequencing of this T cell receptor (beta chain) was carried out in a study of cytomegalovirus exposure and HLA in healthy donors. Study-level findings and limits: In a later analysis, TCR beta V- and J-gene trimming showed a link to a missense DCLRE1C variant. Fewer than 200 TCR beta chains were listed as cytomegalovirus-associated.

This PCR relied on a set of 60 Vbeta primers and 13 Jbeta primers. Profiled with immunoSEQ multiplex PCR; TCRdb holds only in-frame clones, not every one. The sample holds about 210,000 clones; about 75% are singletons and the top ten take 1.8%. As to this clone: The antigen is undetermined.

The CDR3 is 16 amino acids. The V segment lost 0 bases and the J segment 8 bases; nucleotides outside the gene matches: 3. CDR1 and CDR2 (germline): MRHNA, SNTAGT. Sample: PBMCs. This receptor was taken from a male donor in good health and CMV-seronegative. V is TRBV6-4 and J is TRBJ2-2; 13 bases line up with TRBD2. The CDR3 sequence is CASSDSPGLAGGELFF. Written as DNA, the CDR3 is TGTGCCAGCAGTGACTCGCCGGGACTAGCGGGAGGGGAGCTGTTTTTT.